Below, 2 T cell receptor beta chains from the same sample are listed, as sequenced in a study of cytomegalovirus exposure and HLA in healthy donors. Researchers ran the PCR with 60 Vbeta and 13 Jbeta primers. Assay used: immunoSEQ multiplex PCR; TCRdb lists only in-frame clones, some missing. The sample holds more than 90,000 clones, approximately 76% seen once. The specimen was PBMCs. The receptor set was obtained from a man in his forties in good health and CMV-seronegative.

This clone has only one observation. This chain links TRBV5-1 with TRBJ1-2; TRBD1 matches at 9 bases. Germline CDR1 is SGHRS and CDR2 is YFSETQ. This CDR3 region has 17 residues. V gave up 5 bases and J gave up 0 bases; unmatched junction bases: 11. CDR3 sequence reads: CASRSPGQGMPNYGYTF. The DNA for the CDR3 is TGCGCCAGCAGGTCACCGGGACAGGGAATGCCTAACTATGGCTACACCTTC.

The V and J genes are TRBV6-1 and TRBJ1-5, with a tentative D call TRBD1 (5 bases). This CDR3 comprises 15 residues. The V gene's germline CDR1 is MNHNS and CDR2 SASEGT. Trimming took off 2 bases at V and 7 bases at J, with 15 bases between the two ends. CDR3 amino acids: CASSEQGGVGQPQHF. In DNA form, the CDR3 reads TGTGCCAGCAGTGAACAGGGAGGGGTAGGCCAGCCCCAGCATTTT.